What follows are 16 T cell receptor beta chains derived from one specimen sequenced in a study of OX40 agonist ivuxolimab in advanced cancers. This table comes from immunoSEQ multiplex PCR, and its TCRdb copy is limited to in-frame clones, with some not included. The sample has 45,000 to 60,000 clones, roughly nine tenths seen once. The sequences come from CD4+ or CD8+ T cells sorted from blood, collected in a trial of the OX40 agonist ivuxolimab. Every receptor here comes from an adult with an advanced solid tumor such as melanoma, head and neck, liver or kidney cancer.

The V and J genes are TRBV7-3 and TRBJ1-1; possibly TRBD1 for D (5 bases). V was clipped by 5 bases and J by 1 base, with 8 bases between them. The CDR3 is 13 amino acids. Germline V gene sequence: CDR1 SGHTA, CDR2 FQGTGA. CDR3 nucleotides: TGTGCCAGCAGCCTCGGGACGAACACTGAAGCTTTCTTT. Translating gives CASSLGTNTEAFF.

About this clone: Distinct nucleotide sequences in the sample also encode this CDR3. V is TRBV11-2 and J is TRBJ1-2; weak D call: TRBD1 (6 bases). Germline V gene lookup returns CDR1 SGHAT and CDR2 FQNNGV. The CDR3 covers 12 residues. The germline V and J ends were trimmed by 4 bases and 7 bases, with 10 bases remaining between them. In DNA form, the CDR3 reads TGTGCCAGCAGCTGGGGAGGGGGTGGCTACACCTTC. Amino acid sequence: CASSWGGGGYTF.

CDR3 nucleotides: TGTGCCAGCATTACCGGACTAGCGGACCTAGATACGCAGTATTTT. Translating gives CASITGLADLDTQYF. This chain links TRBV6-1 with TRBJ2-3; 10 nucleotides agree with TRBD2. The CDR3 loop spans 15 amino acids. V shed 7 bases, J shed 5 bases, and the junction held 9 bases outside the gene matches. From germline, CDR1 is MNHNS and CDR2 SASEGT.

This chain uses TRBV5-4 with TRBJ1-1; D may be TRBD1 (6 bases). The CDR3 is 15 residues long. Germline V CDR1 and CDR2: SGHNT, YYREEE (reference sequence). The V and J ends lost 1 base and 5 bases respectively, with 15 bases between them. The CDR3 region has the DNA TGTGCCAGCAGCTTGTACCCAGGGGTAGTAACTGAAGCTTTCTTT. It is translated as CASSLYPGVVTEAFF.

The chain has TRBV29-1 and TRBJ2-1, with TRBD2 identical over 7 bases. The length of the CDR3 is 14 residues. Germline loops: CDR1 SQVTM, CDR2 ANQGSEA. The junction had 8 bases not matched to a gene; V was cut back by 3 bases and J by 6 bases. CDR3 in amino acids: CSVDLAEIFNEQFF. In DNA, the CDR3 is TGCAGCGTTGACCTAGCGGAGATTTTCAATGAGCAGTTCTTC.

This chain joins TRBV4-3 and TRBJ2-7, with D uncertain. The germline V gene has CDR1 LGHNA and CDR2 YSLEER. V was cut by 0 bases and J by 5 bases, with 11 bases left in between. The CDR3 has 14 amino acids. CDR3 DNA sequence: TGCGCCAGCAGCCAAGACCTAGGACGTCACGAGCAGTACTTC. Translated, it gives CASSQDLGRHEQYF.

This chain connects TRBV7-9 to TRBJ2-5; the D gene is possibly TRBD2 (5 bases). The CDR3 covers 14 residues. With 10 bases removed from V and 2 bases from J, the gap between germline ends came to 17 bases. CDR1 and CDR2 (germline): SEHNR, FQNEAQ (reference sequence). In nucleotides, the CDR3 is TGTGCCATACTACAGCGGACTTCGCAAGAGACCCAGTACTTC. Translated: CAILQRTSQETQYF.

The V call is TRBV5-1, the J call TRBJ1-2; weak D call: TRBD1 (5 bases). This CDR3 region has 15 residues. The V and J ends lost 0 bases and 5 bases respectively, with 14 bases between them. Germline assignment: CDR1 SGHRS and CDR2 YFSETQ. CDR3 nucleotide sequence: TGCGCCAGCAGCTTGGGCGAGGGGAGTTGGTATGGCTACACCTTC. Translated, it gives CASSLGEGSWYGYTF.

This chain connects TRBV6-5 to TRBJ1-3; D is unresolved. Germline V gene lookup returns CDR1 MNHEY and CDR2 SVGAGI. Trimming shortened V by 0 bases and J by 4 bases, and 4 bases separated the two germline ends. This CDR3 has 13 residues. The CDR3 region is CASSYSWGNTIYF. In nucleotides, the CDR3 is TGTGCCAGCAGTTACTCGTGGGGAAACACCATATATTTT.

The V and J genes are TRBV10-1 and TRBJ1-5; D uncertain. The germline CDR1 and CDR2 sequences are WNHNN and SYGVQD (reference sequence). CDR3 length equals 13 residues. Trimming took off 0 bases at V and 7 bases at J, with 7 bases between the two ends. The CDR3 reads CASSESILQPQHF. Written as DNA, the CDR3 is TGCGCCAGCAGTGAGTCGATCCTCCAGCCCCAGCATTTT.

This chain connects TRBV15 to TRBJ2-7, with TRBD1 identical over 9 bases. After removal of 0 bases from V and 4 bases from J, the junction contained 10 bases not matched to a gene. CDR1 is LNHNV, CDR2 YYDKDF, per germline (reference sequence). The CDR3 totals 17 residues. The CDR3 nucleotides read TGTGCCACCAGCAGAGATTTTGACAGGGGGGTCATATACGAGCAGTACGTC. Translating gives CATSRDFDRGVIYEQYV.

The V and J genes are TRBV27 and TRBJ2-1; TRBD2 matches at 8 bases. The trim removed 3 bases at V and 8 bases at J, leaving 9 bases unmatched. Per the germline V gene, CDR1 is MNHEY and CDR2 is SMNVEV (reference sequence). The CDR3 length is 15 residues. The CDR3 region has the DNA TGTGCCAGCAGTTTGGATAGCGGGATGGTAGATGAGCAGTTCTTC. Translating gives CASSLDSGMVDEQFF.

J is TRBJ1-5 and V is TRBV6-1; D not certain. Germline V CDR1 and CDR2: MNHNS, SASEGT. The CDR3 extends over 15 amino acids. V was trimmed by 2 bases and J by 0 bases, leaving 8 bases between them. The CDR3 is CASSEFGYSNQPQHF. The CDR3 DNA reads TGTGCCAGCAGTGAATTTGGGTATAGCAATCAGCCCCAGCATTTT.

J is TRBJ1-1 and V is TRBV6-5; no firm D call. Germline loops: CDR1 MNHEY, CDR2 SVGAGI. The V gene lost 1 base and the J gene lost 4 bases, with 7 bases spanning the gap. The CDR3 extends over 13 amino acids. Written as DNA, the CDR3 is TGTGCCAGCAGTTACTTCCTTGCCACTGAAGCTTTCTTT. Translated: CASSYFLATEAFF.

This clone has a handful of counts. The chain is built from TRBV27 and TRBJ1-1; D possibly corresponds to TRBD1 (5 bases). CDR3 length: 14 amino acids. With 1 base removed from V and 1 base from J, the gap between germline ends came to 7 bases. Germline CDR1 reads MNHEY; CDR2 reads SMNVEV (reference sequence). This CDR3 reads CASSLWGRNTEAFF. The CDR3 coding sequence is TGTGCCAGCAGTTTATGGGGGAGGAACACTGAAGCTTTCTTT.

This chain links TRBV7-9 with TRBJ2-2; a possible D gene is TRBD1 (5 bases). Germline values: CDR1 SEHNR, CDR2 FQNEAQ (reference sequence). The length of the CDR3 is 14 residues. Trimming removed 4 bases from V and 1 base from J, with 7 bases in between. The CDR3 bases are TGTGCCAGCAGCTCAGGACAGAACACCGGGGAGCTGTTTTTT. The encoded protein is CASSSGQNTGELFF.